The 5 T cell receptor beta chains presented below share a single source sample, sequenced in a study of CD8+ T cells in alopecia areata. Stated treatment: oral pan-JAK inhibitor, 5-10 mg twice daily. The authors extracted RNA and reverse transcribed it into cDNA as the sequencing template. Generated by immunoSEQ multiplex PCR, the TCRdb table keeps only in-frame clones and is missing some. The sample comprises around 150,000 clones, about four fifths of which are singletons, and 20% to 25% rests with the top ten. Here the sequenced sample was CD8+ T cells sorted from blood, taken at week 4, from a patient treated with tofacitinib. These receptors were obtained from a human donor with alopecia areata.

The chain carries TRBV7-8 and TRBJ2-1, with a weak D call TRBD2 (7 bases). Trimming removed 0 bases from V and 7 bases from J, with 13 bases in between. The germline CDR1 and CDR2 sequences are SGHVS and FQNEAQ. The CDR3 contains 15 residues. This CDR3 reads CASSLAGGAGNEQFF. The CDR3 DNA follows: TGTGCCAGCAGCTTAGCTGGGGGGGCCGGGAATGAGCAGTTCTTC.

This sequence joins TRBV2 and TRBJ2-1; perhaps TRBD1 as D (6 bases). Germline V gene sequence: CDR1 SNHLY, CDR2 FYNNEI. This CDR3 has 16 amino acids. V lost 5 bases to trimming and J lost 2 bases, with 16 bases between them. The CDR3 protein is CASSRTPGQTYNEQFF. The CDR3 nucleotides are TGTGCCAGCAGTAGAACCCCGGGACAAACCTACAATGAGCAGTTCTTC.

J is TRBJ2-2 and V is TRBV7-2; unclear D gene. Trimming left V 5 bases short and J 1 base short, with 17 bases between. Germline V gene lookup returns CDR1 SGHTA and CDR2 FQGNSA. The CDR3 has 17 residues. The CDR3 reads CASSPRGGSQNTGELFF. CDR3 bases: TGTGCCAGCAGCCCCCGCGGCGGTAGCCAGAACACCGGGGAGCTGTTTTTT.

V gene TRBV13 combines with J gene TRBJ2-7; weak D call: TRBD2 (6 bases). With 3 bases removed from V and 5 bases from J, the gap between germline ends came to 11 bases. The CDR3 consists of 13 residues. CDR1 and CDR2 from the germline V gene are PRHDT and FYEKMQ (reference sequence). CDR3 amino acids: CASSFGGSNEQYF. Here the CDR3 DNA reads TGTGCCAGCAGCTTTGGGGGGTCCAACGAGCAGTACTTC. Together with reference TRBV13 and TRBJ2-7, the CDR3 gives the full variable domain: AAGVIQSPRHLIKEKRETATLKCYPIPRHDTVYWYQQGPGQDPQFLISFYEKMQSDKGSIPDRFSAQQFSDYHSELNMSSLELGDSALYFCASSFGGSNEQYFGPGTRLTVT.

CDR3 DNA sequence: TGTGCCAGCAGTTTCGGTCAACACACCGGGGAGCTGTTTTTT. It yields the protein CASSFGQHTGELFF. This chain connects TRBV27 to TRBJ2-2; the D is unclear. Trimming left V 3 bases short and J 3 bases short, with 8 bases between. This CDR3 spans 14 amino acids. Germline CDR1 reads MNHEY; CDR2 reads SMNVEV (reference sequence).